This T cell receptor beta chain was recorded in a study of Ad26.COV2.S vaccination and SARS-CoV-2 variants. The treatment: roughly 18 received Ad26.COV2.S at low or high dose, single or two shots; about 5 received placebo; per-sample allocation not given. On day 63 after the first injection, vaccine and placebo recipients gave samples. Built on an Ad26 vector, the vaccine expressed Wuhan-strain SARS-CoV-2 spike. Germline V lookup: CDR1 SGHTA, CDR2 FQGNSA. V lost 5 bases and J lost 5; bases outside the gene matches: 17. The CDR3 runs 18 residues. Profiling relied on immunoSEQ multiplex PCR, and the TCRdb table lists in-frame clones only, not all of them. The sample carries about half a million clones, roughly nine tenths recorded once. This clone was seen more than once but under ten times.

The chain couples TRBV7-2 to TRBJ1-2, with TRBD1 identical over 10 bases. This sequence originates from a person aged 18-60 years who received the Ad26.COV2.S COVID-19 vaccine or a placebo. Material: peripheral blood, obtained in a trial of Ad26.COV2.S vaccine versus placebo. The CDR3 sequence: CASSRQTGGALFGYGYTF. The CDR3 nucleotides read TGTGCCAGCAGCCGTCAGACAGGGGGCGCCTTATTTGGGTATGGCTACACCTTC.